This T cell receptor (beta chain) emerged from a study of cytomegalovirus exposure and HLA in healthy donors. As to this clone: Its antigen is undetermined.

General study results and limits: Previous analysis showed most TCR beta V segments were productive about 87% or about 30% of the time. The authors reported that TCR beta sequences could predict HLA-A and HLA-B alleles. These predictions were accurate for most subjects in the first cohort.

PCR was performed using 60 Vbeta and 13 Jbeta primers. Repertoires were generated with immunoSEQ multiplex PCR, while TCRdb's copy carries only in-frame clones and drops some. The repertoire holds a few hundred thousand clones, with around 83% as singletons. Sequencing input: PBMCs. The origin of this receptor is a girl aged 10 to 17 in good health and CMV-seronegative.

CDR3: CASSPIVRSTGELFF. The DNA of the CDR3 is TGTGCCAGCAGTCCTATTGTCCGGAGCACCGGGGAGCTGTTTTTT. This chain connects TRBV6-1 to TRBJ2-2; D uncertain. The CDR3 covers 15 residues. Trimming stripped 5 bases from V and 4 bases from J, with 14 bases between. CDR1 and CDR2 (germline): MNHNS, SASEGT.